One and the same sample provided the 26 T cell receptor beta chains below, sequenced in a study of shared clonotypes between healthy human individuals. Here immunoSEQ multiplex PCR was the method, and the copy in TCRdb shows in-frame clones only, minus some. The sample lists 1.5 million to 2.5 million clones, about 95% seen once, with roughly 1.2% in the top ten. CD8 cells regarded as naive lacked CD45RO, were positively chosen for CCR7, and omitted terminally differentiated effector memory CD45RA+ cells. The sample consisted of naive CD8+ T cells sorted from blood. These receptors were obtained from a man in his late teens or twenties in good health.

J is TRBJ2-7 and V is TRBV2, with 8 bases that match TRBD1. This CDR3 contains 16 residues. CDR1 is SNHLY and CDR2 is FYNNEI in the germline V gene. V lost 2 bases to trimming and J lost 2 bases; unmatched junction nucleotides: 8. In nucleotides, the CDR3 is TGTGCCAGCAGTGAATCAATACAGGGGGTTACCTACGAGCAGTACTTC. This translates into CASSESIQGVTYEQYF.

The genes are TRBV4-1 and TRBJ2-2, with D possibly matching TRBD2 (6 bases). This CDR3 region has 15 residues. CDR1 and CDR2 (germline): MGHRA, YSYEKL. The V gene lost 1 base and the J gene lost 5 bases, with 11 bases spanning the gap. The CDR3 DNA reads TGCGCCAGCAGCCAAGTCCGGGGAGGTACCGGGGAGCTGTTTTTT. Protein product: CASSQVRGGTGELFF.

The V gene is TRBV5-6, the J gene TRBJ2-7; weak D call: TRBD1 (6 bases). V lost 1 base to trimming and J lost 4 bases, with 12 bases between them. Germline assignment: CDR1 SGHDT and CDR2 YYEEEE. CDR3 size: 14 residues. The CDR3 region is CASSLTQDRYEQYF. Written as DNA, the CDR3 is TGTGCCAGCAGCTTGACCCAGGACAGATACGAGCAGTACTTC.

The chain links TRBV21-1 to TRBJ1-6. TRBV21-1 is a pseudogene locus. The CDR3 totals 16 residues. The CDR3 loop reads CASSKAGRTYNSPLHF. The CDR3 region has the DNA TGTGCCAGCAGCAAAGCTGGACGGACGTATAATTCACCCCTCCACTTT.

CDR3 bases: TGCGCCAGCAGCTTGGTTGGGGACAGGGTAAACACCATATATTTT. It specifies CASSLVGDRVNTIYF. The chain combines TRBV5-1 with TRBJ1-3, with 9 positions matching TRBD1. The CDR3 runs 15 residues. V lost 0 bases and J lost 6; bases outside the gene matches: 4. CDR1 and CDR2 (germline): SGHRS, YFSETQ.

The chain has TRBV10-2 and TRBJ2-7, with 11 positions matching TRBD1. With 4 bases clipped from V and 4 bases from J, the junction kept 6 bases outside the gene matches. In germline, CDR1 is WSHSY, CDR2 SAAADI. This CDR3 is built from 15 residues. In DNA, the CDR3 is TGCGCCAGCAGTGGGACAGGGGGCCCTTATTACGAGCAGTACTTC. Translation: CASSGTGGPYYEQYF.

This clone was seen just once. The CDR3 nucleotides are TGTGCCAGCAGCTTAGCGGCGGGAGTTGGCACCGGGGAGCTGTTTTTT. Protein sequence: CASSLAAGVGTGELFF. The J gene is TRBJ2-2, the V gene TRBV7-9, with 7 bases lining up with TRBD2. V was clipped by 0 bases and J by 4 bases; unmatched bases: 5. The CDR3 extends over 16 amino acids. Germline V gene lookup returns CDR1 SEHNR and CDR2 FQNEAQ (reference sequence).

This chain links TRBV15 with TRBJ2-5; TRBD2 might be the D (5 bases). CDR1 and CDR2 (germline): LNHNV, YYDKDF (reference sequence). Trimming took off 5 bases at V and 1 base at J, with 11 bases between the two ends. The CDR3 length is 14 residues. The CDR3 sequence is CATSVSVIQETQYF. The CDR3 DNA follows: TGTGCCACCAGCGTTAGCGTGATCCAAGAGACCCAGTACTTC.

The chain combines TRBV10-3 with TRBJ2-3; 12 bases agree with TRBD2. The germline V gene encodes CDR1 ENHRY and CDR2 SYGVKD. Germline trimming cut 7 bases from V and 4 bases from J; bases unmatched to any gene: 9. This CDR3 contains 16 residues. The CDR3 region has the DNA TGTGCCATCACCCACCCCGGGACTAGCGGGCCAGATACGCAGTATTTT. As protein: CAITHPGTSGPDTQYF.

The rearrangement joins TRBV5-1 to TRBJ2-4; TRBD1 matches 10 bases. Unmatched junction bases numbered 11, after V lost 3 bases and J lost 8 bases. Germline V gives CDR1 SGHRS, CDR2 YFSETQ. CDR3 size: 16 residues. DNA for the CDR3: TGCGCCAGCAGCTCGGCCTTGACCGGGACAGGGGACATTCAGTACTTC. This codes for CASSSALTGTGDIQYF.

This chain uses TRBV4-3 with TRBJ2-7, with D perhaps assigned TRBD1 or TRBD2 (5 bases each). Between the trimmed V and J ends, which lost 5 bases and 4 bases, there was a span of 18 bases. This CDR3 is 15 amino acids long. Per the germline V gene, CDR1 is LGHNA and CDR2 is YSLEER. CDR3 loop: CASSYTRDLSYEQYF. The CDR3 bases are TGCGCCAGCAGCTATACTCGGGACCTCTCATACGAGCAGTACTTC.

The chain has TRBV11-2 and TRBJ2-2, with D unclear. The CDR3 spans 16 residues. The germline CDR1 and CDR2 sequences are SGHAT and FQNNGV. The V end was cut by 1 base, the J end by 2 bases, with 11 bases between. CDR3 DNA: TGTGCCAGCAGCTTAGTGCCCGATCCCAACACCGGGGAGCTGTTTTTT. It codes for CASSLVPDPNTGELFF.

The chain couples TRBV9 to TRBJ2-1; D remains unclear. The germline CDR1 and CDR2 sequences are SGDLS and YYNGEE. With 4 bases removed from V and 3 bases from J, the gap between germline ends came to 8 bases. The CDR3 has 13 amino acids. The CDR3 nucleotides read TGTGCCAGCAGCTCCGTGAACTACAATGAGCAGTTCTTC. Translation gives CASSSVNYNEQFF.

This chain uses TRBV5-4 with TRBJ1-2, with 8 positions matching TRBD1. The CDR3 totals 13 residues. With 4 bases clipped from V and 6 bases from J, the junction kept 5 bases outside the gene matches. The germline V gene encodes CDR1 SGHNT and CDR2 YYREEE (reference sequence). The CDR3 DNA reads TGTGCCAGCAGCCCGACAGGGGAGGATGGCTACACCTTC. Translating gives CASSPTGEDGYTF.

V and J are TRBV7-9 and TRBJ2-7; TRBD2 is a possible D gene (7 bases). CDR1 is SEHNR, CDR2 FQNEAQ, per germline (reference sequence). Deletions cut 5 bases from V and 5 bases from J, with 19 bases between. This CDR3 comprises 15 residues. CDR3 nucleotide sequence: TGTGCCAGCAGCGCCATCGGGGGCGGGAGTCACGAGCAGTACTTC. This translates into CASSAIGGGSHEQYF.

Comments on this clone: Other DNA sequences of this sample code for an identical CDR3. V gene TRBV7-9 combines with J gene TRBJ2-7, with D hard to call. The CDR3 runs to 12 residues. The V and J ends lost 5 bases and 2 bases respectively, with 7 bases between them. CDR1 SEHNR and CDR2 FQNEAQ come from the germline V gene (reference sequence). The CDR3 sequence is CASSPPTYEQYF. Written as DNA, the CDR3 is TGTGCCAGCAGCCCGCCCACCTACGAGCAGTACTTC.

This clone was counted a single time. J is TRBJ1-2 and V is TRBV5-6, with D perhaps TRBD1 (5 bases). Germline V gives CDR1 SGHDT, CDR2 YYEEEE. Trimming cost V 6 bases and J 9 bases, with 18 bases left between them. This CDR3 has 13 amino acids. For the CDR3, the DNA is TGTGCCAGCATGCTGACAGAAGGAGGTCGCTACACCTTC. This gives the protein CASMLTEGGRYTF.

Concerning this clone: The sample contains more than one DNA sequence encoding this CDR3. This chain uses TRBV19 with TRBJ2-7; D is ambiguous. V dropped 5 bases and J dropped 2 bases, with 10 bases sitting between them. The germline V gene encodes CDR1 LNHDA and CDR2 SQIVND (reference sequence). This CDR3 comprises 13 residues. The CDR3 loop reads CASSLAGAYEQYF. Written as DNA, the CDR3 is TGTGCCAGTAGTTTGGCAGGAGCCTACGAGCAGTACTTC.

Only one count was recorded for this clone. The V gene is TRBV6-1, the J gene TRBJ1-2; TRBD1 matches at 7 bases. Germline CDR1 and CDR2: MNHNS and SASEGT. V shed 7 bases and J 6 bases; nucleotides not matched to a gene: 11. The CDR3 contains 14 residues. The CDR3 spells CASTTGDYNDGYTF. Here the CDR3 DNA reads TGTGCCAGCACAACAGGGGATTACAATGATGGCTACACCTTC.

The J gene is TRBJ2-7, the V gene TRBV19, with TRBD1 matching over 7 bases. Germline V lookup: CDR1 LNHDA, CDR2 SQIVND (reference sequence). The CDR3 length is 14 residues. V lost 9 bases to trimming and J lost 2 bases; unmatched junction nucleotides: 10. The CDR3, as DNA: TGTGCCAGCGAGCAGGGGGTATTTACCTACGAGCAGTACTTC. Its translation is CASEQGVFTYEQYF.

This clone was observed a single time. This chain uses TRBV7-9 with TRBJ2-2; D is possibly TRBD1 (6 bases). Germline V lookup: CDR1 SEHNR, CDR2 FQNEAQ (reference sequence). The CDR3 has 16 amino acids. Deletions cut 5 bases from V and 1 base from J, with 14 bases between. CDR3 amino acids: CASSLRDTLNTGELFF. CDR3 sequence (DNA): TGTGCCAGCAGCCTTAGGGACACCTTGAACACCGGGGAGCTGTTTTTT.

The rearrangement links TRBV28 to TRBJ1-2; D gene unclear. The CDR3 spans 13 residues. Germline-derived CDR1 and CDR2 are MDHEN and SYDVKM. V lost 11 bases and J 2 bases, leaving 15 bases between the germline ends. DNA of the CDR3: TGTGCCGCAGCCAGAACAGCGAACTATGGCTACACCTTC. It translates to CAAARTANYGYTF.

V is TRBV4-1 and J is TRBJ2-7, with 8 bases matching TRBD1. With V trimmed by 3 bases and J by 0 bases, 7 bases remained unmatched. Germline assignment: CDR1 MGHRA and CDR2 YSYEKL. The CDR3 consists of 16 residues. The DNA of the CDR3 is TGCGCCAGCAGCCACAGGACAGGGAGAAACTCCTACGAGCAGTACTTC. Translation gives CASSHRTGRNSYEQYF.

This chain links TRBV7-8 with TRBJ2-5; D may be TRBD2 (6 bases). Trimming removed 4 bases at V and 5 bases at J, with 17 bases between. Germline V gene lookup returns CDR1 SGHVS and CDR2 FQNEAQ. The CDR3 has 15 residues. The CDR3 nucleotides read TGTGCCAGCAGCTCTAGCTCCTCGGGGAGGGAGACCCAGTACTTC. It codes for CASSSSSSGRETQYF.

The J gene is TRBJ2-2, the V gene TRBV9, with a weak D call TRBD2 (7 bases). V was pared by 6 bases and J by 3 bases, with 21 bases between. Germline CDR1 is SGDLS and CDR2 is YYNGEE. The CDR3 totals 17 residues. The CDR3 region is CASNSPTGRGDTGELFF. In DNA, the CDR3 is TGTGCCAGCAACTCCCCAACGGGGAGGGGGGACACCGGGGAGCTGTTTTTT.

V usage is TRBV9 and J usage is TRBJ2-3; TRBD2 matches at 13 bases. The germline V gene has CDR1 SGDLS and CDR2 YYNGEE. This CDR3 spans 15 amino acids. J gave up 4 bases and V 3 bases, and 2 bases lay outside the gene matches. The CDR3 bases are TGTGCCAGCAGCGACACTAGCGGGAGGGCAGATACGCAGTATTTT. This encodes CASSDTSGRADTQYF. Variable domain in full (rest from reference TRBV9 and TRBJ2-3): DSGVTQTPKHLITATGQRVTLRCSPRSGDLSVYWYQQSLDQGLQFLIQYYNGEERAKGNILERFSAQQFPDLHSELNLSSLELGDSALYFCASSDTSGRADTQYFGPGTRLTVL.